Below are 25 T cell receptor beta chains sequenced from a single sample in a study of cytomegalovirus exposure and HLA in healthy donors. Profiled with immunoSEQ multiplex PCR; TCRdb holds only in-frame clones, not every one. This repertoire shows over 200,000 clones, around 90% found once; its top ten account for about 2%. The specimen was PBMCs. These receptors all come from a woman aged 18-30 years in good health and CMV-seropositive.

This clone was seen many times. This rearrangement joins TRBV9 to TRBJ2-7, with TRBD2 matching 8 bases. Germline values: CDR1 SGDLS, CDR2 YYNGEE. There are 14 residues in the CDR3. The V and J ends lost 3 bases and 5 bases, in that order; junction bases with no gene match: 7. In nucleotides, the CDR3 is TGTGCCAGCAGCGCCGGGACTAGTATCGACGAGCAGTACTTC. Protein sequence: CASSAGTSIDEQYF. Combining the CDR3 with reference TRBV9 and TRBJ2-7 gives the whole variable domain DSGVTQTPKHLITATGQRVTLRCSPRSGDLSVYWYQQSLDQGLQFLIQYYNGEERAKGNILERFSAQQFPDLHSELNLSSLELGDSALYFCASSAGTSIDEQYFGPGTRLTVT.

The J gene is TRBJ2-7, the V gene TRBV30; possible D gene TRBD2, 7 bases. The CDR3 runs to 14 residues. Germline V lookup: CDR1 GTSNPN, CDR2 SVGIG (reference sequence). Trimming shortened V by 0 bases and J by 2 bases, and 11 bases separated the two germline ends. CDR3 bases: TGTGCCTGGAGTGTAGCGGGGACAACCTACGAGCAGTACTTC. Amino acids: CAWSVAGTTYEQYF.

CDR3 loop: CASSEPSQPGQWLREIYGYTF. The CDR3 DNA follows: TGTGCCAGCAGTGAACCCAGCCAACCGGGACAGTGGCTTCGGGAAATATATGGCTACACCTTC. The V gene is TRBV6-1, the J gene TRBJ1-2; 7 bases are a match to TRBD1. From germline, CDR1 is MNHNS and CDR2 SASEGT. Losses at the gene ends were 2 bases for V and 5 bases for J; bases not matched to a gene: 26. CDR3 length: 21 residues.

V usage is TRBV7-9 and J usage is TRBJ2-1; 11 bases are shared with TRBD2. V trimming: 5 bases; J trimming: 8 bases; junction bases outside the gene matches: 8. Germline V gene lookup returns CDR1 SEHNR and CDR2 FQNEAQ (reference sequence). The CDR3 runs 15 residues. This CDR3 reads CASSRVAGGPDEQFF. CDR3 bases: TGTGCCAGCAGCCGAGTAGCGGGAGGGCCCGATGAGCAGTTCTTC.

The V gene is TRBV7-3, the J gene TRBJ2-1, with TRBD2 matching 9 bases. The CDR3 runs to 18 residues. J lost 5 bases, V lost 1 base, and 12 bases had no gene match. The germline V gene encodes CDR1 SGHTA and CDR2 FQGTGA. The CDR3: CASSLKPLTSGRHNEQFF. In DNA form, the CDR3 reads TGTGCCAGCAGCTTAAAGCCCCTGACTAGCGGACGACACAATGAGCAGTTCTTC. Full variable domain (outside the CDR3, taken from reference TRBV7-3 and TRBJ2-1): GAGVSQTPSNKVTEKGKYVELRCDPISGHTALYWYRQSLGQGPEFLIYFQGTGAADDSGLPNDRFFAVRPEGSVSTLKIQRTERGDSAVYLCASSLKPLTSGRHNEQFFGPGTRLTVL.

The chain is built from TRBV27 and TRBJ1-3; a weak D match, TRBD1 (6 bases). The CDR3 totals 17 residues. CDR1 and CDR2 (germline): MNHEY, SMNVEV (reference sequence). V lost 5 bases and J lost 7, with 24 bases in between. The CDR3 spells CASSPLAPTGFGNTIYF. The DNA of the CDR3 is TGTGCCAGCAGTCCCTTAGCCCCCACAGGGTTCGGCAACACCATATATTTT.

V and J are TRBV7-9 and TRBJ2-5; maybe TRBD1 (6 bases). The ends were cut back, 7 bases at V and 0 bases at J, with 12 bases in the middle. The CDR3 contains 14 residues. Germline assignment: CDR1 SEHNR and CDR2 FQNEAQ (reference sequence). This chain's CDR3 is CASTQGPYQETQYF. The CDR3 DNA follows: TGTGCCAGCACCCAGGGGCCGTACCAAGAGACCCAGTACTTC.

This clone showed up just once. DNA of the CDR3: TGTGCCAGCACCCTACTAGCGGGCTCCTACGAGCAGTACTTC. Residues: CASTLLAGSYEQYF. This chain connects TRBV6-1 to TRBJ2-7, with 9 bases identical to TRBD2. CDR1 MNHNS and CDR2 SASEGT come from the germline V gene. CDR3 length equals 14 residues. J gave up 0 bases and V 7 bases, and 4 bases lay outside the gene matches.

The chain has TRBV6-1 and TRBJ1-2, with D perhaps TRBD1 (5 bases). Trimming removed 5 bases from V and 5 bases from J, with 9 bases in between. Germline loops: CDR1 MNHNS, CDR2 SASEGT. The CDR3 is made up of 12 amino acids. As DNA, the CDR3 is TGTGCCAGCAGTCAGGGAACATATGGCTACACCTTC. Translating gives CASSQGTYGYTF.

This rearrangement joins TRBV4-1 to TRBJ1-5; no clear D. CDR1 MGHRA and CDR2 YSYEKL come from the germline V gene. Between the trimmed V and J ends, which lost 5 bases and 6 bases, there was a span of 8 bases. This CDR3 is built from 12 residues. CDR3 bases: TGCGCCAGCAGCTCCGGGAGTCAGCCCCAGCATTTT. It encodes CASSSGSQPQHF.

The rearrangement uses TRBV15 and TRBJ2-5, with D unclear. V was shortened by 5 bases and J by 5 bases, with 15 bases between the two germline ends. CDR3 length equals 14 residues. CDR1 is LNHNV, CDR2 YYDKDF, per germline (reference sequence). CDR3 DNA sequence: TGTGCCACCAGCCCCGCCCTAAGTCGGGAGACCCAGTACTTC. Its translation: CATSPALSRETQYF.

The chain recombines TRBV4-1 with TRBJ1-3; D unresolved. V gave up 1 base and J gave up 0 bases, with 7 bases separating them. Germline CDR1 MGHRA, CDR2 YSYEKL. CDR3 length equals 15 residues. The CDR3 sequence is CASSQVQSSGNTIYF. DNA of the CDR3: TGCGCCAGCAGCCAAGTACAGAGCTCTGGAAACACCATATATTTT.

The chain employs TRBV7-3 and TRBJ2-3; D is undetermined. The CDR3 consists of 13 residues. V shed 5 bases and J shed 0 bases, with 6 bases lying between them. Germline CDR1 SGHTA, CDR2 FQGTGA. The CDR3 DNA reads TGTGCCAGCAGCCCCAGTAGCACAGATACGCAGTATTTT. This codes for CASSPSSTDTQYF. The full variable domain, completed using reference TRBV7-3 and TRBJ2-3, is GAGVSQTPSNKVTEKGKYVELRCDPISGHTALYWYRQSLGQGPEFLIYFQGTGAADDSGLPNDRFFAVRPEGSVSTLKIQRTERGDSAVYLCASSPSSTDTQYFGPGTRLTVL.

The rearrangement joins TRBV7-6 to TRBJ2-1; D may be TRBD2 (5 bases). Germline lookup yields CDR1 SGHVS and CDR2 FNYEAQ. The CDR3 spans 14 residues. V lost 1 base and J lost 2, with 6 bases in between. CDR3 region: CASSLGGTYNEQFF. For the CDR3, the DNA is TGTGCCAGCAGCTTAGGAGGGACCTACAATGAGCAGTTCTTC.

This clone appeared a few times. The chain couples TRBV7-9 to TRBJ2-7; 7 bases map to TRBD1. Germline CDR1 SEHNR, CDR2 FQNEAQ (reference sequence). CDR3 length equals 15 residues. V was clipped by 1 base and J by 3 bases; unmatched bases: 6. CDR3 sequence (DNA): TGTGCCAGCAGCTTAGGCCCGGGACAGAGCTACGAGCAGTACTTC. Its protein is CASSLGPGQSYEQYF.

The chain recombines TRBV6-4 with TRBJ2-2; the D gene is possibly TRBD1 (5 bases). Germline-derived CDR1 and CDR2 are MRHNA and SNTAGT. This CDR3 is built from 13 residues. Trimming removed 6 bases at V and 1 base at J, with 6 bases between. DNA for the CDR3: TGTGCCAGCAGGCAGGGGAACACCGGGGAGCTGTTTTTT. It yields the protein CASRQGNTGELFF.

The chain combines TRBV29-1 with TRBJ2-5; 8 bases map to TRBD2. The CDR3 spans 15 residues. CDR1 and CDR2 (germline): SQVTM, ANQGSEA. Trimming took 1 base from V and 5 from J; bases not matched to a gene: 9. The DNA of the CDR3 is TGCAGCGTTGAAGGAGTTGACGGGAGGGAGGAGACCCAGTACTTC. Amino acid sequence: CSVEGVDGREETQYF. The full variable domain, with the rest looked up from reference TRBV29-1 and TRBJ2-5, is SAVISQKPSRDICQRGTSLTIQCQVDSQVTMMFWYRQQPGQSLTLIATANQGSEATYESGFVIDKFPISRPNLTFSTLTVSNMSPEDSSIYLCSVEGVDGREETQYFGPGTRLLVL.

CDR3 region: CASTPGTGYGYTF. DNA of the CDR3: TGTGCCAGCACCCCGGGAACGGGCTATGGCTACACCTTC. This chain uses TRBV6-5 with TRBJ1-2; D remains unclear. V was pared by 7 bases and J by 4 bases, with 13 bases between. Germline-derived CDR1 and CDR2 are MNHEY and SVGAGI. CDR3 size: 13 residues.

This chain joins TRBV27 and TRBJ2-6; no firm D call. V was trimmed by 4 bases and J by 0 bases, leaving 4 bases between them. The V gene's germline CDR1 is MNHEY and CDR2 SMNVEV (reference sequence). The CDR3 loop spans 14 amino acids. Written as DNA, the CDR3 is TGTGCCAGCAGTTCTATCTCTGGGGCCAACGTCCTGACTTTC. Protein: CASSSISGANVLTF.

This chain connects TRBV5-4 to TRBJ1-4, with D tentatively TRBD1 (5 bases). Germline CDR1 and CDR2: SGHNT and YYREEE (reference sequence). CDR3 length equals 15 residues. The ends were cut back, 4 bases at V and 8 bases at J, with 18 bases in the middle. CDR3 in DNA: TGTGCCAGCAGCCCCACAGGTGACCCCTCAGAAAAACTGTTTTTT. This codes for CASSPTGDPSEKLFF.

This clone was observed a few times. CDR3 sequence: CAWSVRGEQPQHF. The CDR3 DNA reads as TGTGCCTGGAGTGTACGGGGTGAACAGCCCCAGCATTTT. The chain couples TRBV30 to TRBJ1-5, with D unresolved. CDR1 and CDR2 (germline): GTSNPN, SVGIG (reference sequence). Deletions cut 0 bases from V and 7 bases from J, with 10 bases between. The CDR3 spans 13 residues.

The chain links TRBV27 to TRBJ2-7; 8 bases are a match to TRBD1. CDR1 MNHEY and CDR2 SMNVEV come from the germline V gene (reference sequence). The trim removed 5 bases at V and 6 bases at J, leaving 6 bases unmatched. The CDR3 runs 13 residues. CDR3 DNA sequence: TGTGCCAGCAGTCTCAGGACAGGGAGCGAGCAGTACTTC. Residues: CASSLRTGSEQYF.

The count of this clone is one. Written as DNA, the CDR3 is TGTGCCAGCAGCTTAGGTGTCCGGGGACAGGTATACGAGCAGTACTTC. This encodes CASSLGVRGQVYEQYF. The chain carries TRBV7-2 and TRBJ2-7, with 8 positions matching TRBD1. This CDR3 has 16 residues. The junction had 9 bases not matched to a gene; V was cut back by 1 base and J by 4 bases. Germline V gives CDR1 SGHTA, CDR2 FQGNSA.

There are a few counts of this clone. The CDR3 reads CASSLKLGVNYGYTF. CDR3 DNA sequence: TGCGCCAGCAGCTTGAAACTCGGAGTAAACTATGGCTACACCTTC. V gene TRBV5-1 combines with J gene TRBJ1-2; D gene unclear. CDR3 length equals 15 residues. V lost 1 base and J 2 bases, leaving 12 bases between the germline ends. The germline gives CDR1 SGHRS, CDR2 YFSETQ. Complete variable domain (other parts from reference TRBV5-1 and TRBJ1-2): KAGVTQTPRYLIKTRGQQVTLSCSPISGHRSVSWYQQTPGQGLQFLFEYFSETQRNKGNFPGRFSGRQFSNSRSEMNVSTLELGDSALYLCASSLKLGVNYGYTFGSGTRLTVV.

The count of this clone is one. This sequence joins TRBV19 and TRBJ1-1; D gene unclear. The CDR3 is made up of 13 amino acids. From germline, CDR1 is LNHDA and CDR2 SQIVND (reference sequence). With 2 bases removed from V and 5 bases from J, the gap between germline ends came to 9 bases. CDR3 protein: CASSIFGSTEAFF. Written as DNA, the CDR3 is TGTGCCAGTAGTATATTCGGGAGTACTGAAGCTTTCTTT.